These 31 T cell receptor beta chains originate from one sample sequenced in a study of cytomegalovirus exposure and HLA in healthy donors. A multiplex PCR was run with 60 Vbeta primers and 13 Jbeta primers. The method was immunoSEQ multiplex PCR; TCRdb's version includes in-frame clones alone and lacks a portion of them. The sample includes over 90,000 clones, roughly three quarters of them seen just once. Material: PBMCs. All receptors come from a woman aged 60 to 75 in good health and CMV-seropositive.

This chain connects TRBV18 to TRBJ1-1, with D perhaps matching TRBD1 (6 bases). The germline V and J ends were trimmed by 4 bases and 6 bases, with 12 bases remaining between them. CDR1 is KGHSH and CDR2 is LQKENI in the germline V gene. The CDR3 spans 13 residues. The CDR3 protein is CASSHTGRAEAFF. The CDR3 DNA is TGTGCCAGCTCACATACAGGGCGGGCTGAAGCTTTCTTT.

This clone was observed a handful of times. The J gene is TRBJ1-2, the V gene TRBV5-1; D is perhaps TRBD1 (5 bases). Germline CDR1 SGHRS, CDR2 YFSETQ. CDR3 size: 12 residues. The V end was cut by 7 bases, the J end by 8 bases, with 15 bases between. CDR3 region: CASSDLGLGYTF. CDR3 coding DNA: TGCGCCAGCTCCGATTTGGGGCTAGGCTACACCTTC.

The V gene is TRBV19, the J gene TRBJ2-4; no clear D. Germline CDR1 reads LNHDA; CDR2 reads SQIVND (reference sequence). V lost 3 bases, J lost 0 bases, and 12 bases lay in between. The length of the CDR3 is 16 residues. CDR3: CASSIRGRLAKNIQYF. DNA for the CDR3: TGTGCCAGTAGTATTCGTGGCAGACTAGCCAAAAACATTCAGTACTTC.

This sequence joins TRBV10-1 and TRBJ2-5, with 10 bases matching TRBD2. The CDR3 is 15 amino acids. From germline, CDR1 is WNHNN and CDR2 SYGVQD (reference sequence). The V and J ends lost 4 bases and 4 bases, in that order; junction bases with no gene match: 6. DNA of the CDR3: TGCGCCAGCAGTGCCTCTAGCGGGAGATCAGAGACCCAGTACTTC. Translation: CASSASSGRSETQYF.

This clone was detected only a few times. The chain links TRBV11-3 to TRBJ1-1; D call uncertain. The germline V gene has CDR1 SGHNT and CDR2 YENEEA. Trimming left V 1 base short and J 0 bases short, with 3 bases between. The CDR3 totals 13 residues. The CDR3 DNA is TGTGCCAGCAGCTTAGCCATGAACACTGAAGCTTTCTTT. It codes for CASSLAMNTEAFF. The variable domain in full, completed from reference TRBV11-3 and TRBJ1-1, reads EAGVVQSPRYKIIEKKQPVAFWCNPISGHNTLYWYLQNLGQGPELLIRYENEEAVDDSQLPKDRFSAERLKGVDSTLKIQPAELGDSAVYLCASSLAMNTEAFFGQGTRLTVV.

The rearrangement joins TRBV15 to TRBJ2-7; 8 nucleotides agree with TRBD2. The CDR3 contains 16 residues. With V trimmed by 2 bases and J by 2 bases, 8 bases remained unmatched. The V gene's germline CDR1 is LNHNV and CDR2 YYDKDF (reference sequence). The CDR3 here is CATSRLAGTKAYEQYF. As DNA, the CDR3 is TGTGCCACCAGCAGATTAGCGGGGACGAAGGCCTACGAGCAGTACTTC. The variable domain in full, with the rest retrieved from reference TRBV15 and TRBJ2-7, is DAMVIQNPRYQVTQFGKPVTLSCSQTLNHNVMYWYQQKSSQAPKLLFHYYDKDFNNEADTPDNFQSRRPNTSFCFLDIRSPGLGDTAMYLCATSRLAGTKAYEQYFGPGTRLTVT.

V and J are TRBV10-3 and TRBJ1-1, with a tentative D call TRBD1 (6 bases). Germline V gene lookup returns CDR1 ENHRY and CDR2 SYGVKD. The CDR3 sequence is 13 residues long. V lost 11 bases and J lost 1, with 14 bases in between. CDR3 residues: CAVKGEWNTEAFF. The CDR3 DNA reads TGTGCCGTTAAGGGGGAGTGGAACACTGAAGCTTTCTTT.

The rearrangement links TRBV15 to TRBJ2-5; 10 bases are a match to TRBD2. The J call may be in error: the DNA end matches TRBJ2-7 better. The CDR3 runs 15 residues. Germline V gene data show CDR1 as LNHNV and CDR2 as YYDKDF (reference sequence). The CDR3: CATSRSLAGENEQYF. The CDR3 DNA sequence: TGTGCCACCAGCAGAAGCCTAGCGGGAGAAAACGAGCAGTACTTC.

As DNA, the CDR3 is TGTGCCAGCAGCTTAGCGGGCGGGGAGCAGTACTTC. Amino acids: CASSLAGGEQYF. The chain links TRBV7-9 to TRBJ2-7, with D possibly being TRBD2 (5 bases). The CDR3 sequence is 12 residues long. V lost 0 bases and J 7 bases, leaving 7 bases between the germline ends. The germline gives CDR1 SEHNR, CDR2 FQNEAQ (reference sequence).

The chain joins TRBV29-1 to TRBJ1-2, with D unresolved. CDR1 SQVTM and CDR2 ANQGSEA come from the germline V gene. This CDR3 has 12 residues. With 4 bases removed from V and 0 bases from J, the gap between germline ends came to 6 bases. The CDR3 bases are TGCAGCGTTGCACAGTCTAACTATGGCTACACCTTC. It codes for CSVAQSNYGYTF.

This clone showed up just once. The chain joins TRBV20-1 to TRBJ1-5; unclear D gene. V lost 7 bases, J lost 6 bases, and 7 bases lay in between. The CDR3 is 10 residues long. In germline, CDR1 is DFQATT, CDR2 SNEGSKA (reference sequence). The CDR3 loop is CSVRGQPQHF. CDR3 DNA: TGCAGTGTTCGAGGTCAGCCCCAGCATTTT.

This clone was detected a few times. This chain joins TRBV15 and TRBJ1-4, with TRBD1 as a possible D gene (5 bases). V was cut by 1 base and J by 6 bases, with 6 bases left in between. CDR3 length equals 13 residues. Germline loops: CDR1 LNHNV, CDR2 YYDKDF (reference sequence). CDR3 in amino acids: CATSRARDEKLFF. DNA for the CDR3: TGTGCCACCAGCAGAGCCAGGGATGAAAAACTGTTTTTT.

The gene calls are TRBV11-3 and TRBJ2-5; TRBD2 aligns across 11 bases. There are 14 residues in the CDR3. Germline V lookup: CDR1 SGHNT, CDR2 YENEEA. Trimming removed 5 bases from V and 5 bases from J; junction bases left unmatched: 4. Written as DNA, the CDR3 is TGTGCCAGCAGCCCAACTAGCGGGAGTGAGACCCAGTACTTC. It is translated as CASSPTSGSETQYF.

Here the CDR3 DNA reads TGTGCCAGCAGCACTAGCGGGAGCTCCTACAATGAGCAGTTCTTC. The encoded protein is CASSTSGSSYNEQFF. This chain links TRBV7-2 with TRBJ2-1; 11 bases align to TRBD2. Germline lookup yields CDR1 SGHTA and CDR2 FQGNSA. CDR3 length equals 15 residues. The V segment lost 5 bases and the J segment 0 bases; nucleotides outside the gene matches: 0.

The rearrangement joins TRBV5-1 to TRBJ2-7; D is possibly TRBD1 (6 bases). Germline-derived CDR1 and CDR2 are SGHRS and YFSETQ. CDR3 length: 13 residues. With 8 bases removed from V and 0 bases from J, the gap between germline ends came to 12 bases. The CDR3 DNA reads TGCGCCAGTAGACGGACAGACTCCTACGAGCAGTACTTC. It codes for CASRRTDSYEQYF.

The CDR3 DNA is TGTGCCAGCAGCGCCCCGGACTTGTACAATGAGCAGTTCTTC. Translating gives CASSAPDLYNEQFF. V gene TRBV9 combines with J gene TRBJ2-1, with a weak D call TRBD2 (5 bases). In germline, CDR1 is SGDLS, CDR2 YYNGEE. The CDR3 is 14 amino acids. Trimming cost V 3 bases and J 4 bases, with 11 bases left between them. Looking up the rest from reference TRBV9 and TRBJ2-1 gives the full variable domain: DSGVTQTPKHLITATGQRVTLRCSPRSGDLSVYWYQQSLDQGLQFLIQYYNGEERAKGNILERFSAQQFPDLHSELNLSSLELGDSALYFCASSAPDLYNEQFFGPGTRLTVL.

The V gene is TRBV20-1, the J gene TRBJ2-7; TRBD2 might be the D (6 bases). Germline lookup yields CDR1 DFQATT and CDR2 SNEGSKA (reference sequence). CDR3 length: 11 amino acids. V was clipped by 6 bases and J by 3 bases, with 9 bases between them. CDR3: CSARRDYEQYF. CDR3 in DNA: TGCAGTGCCAGGCGGGACTACGAGCAGTACTTC.

The chain has TRBV6-4 and TRBJ2-5; D gene ambiguous. There are 12 residues in the CDR3. The V gene lost 7 bases and the J gene lost 1 base, with 7 bases spanning the gap. Germline loops: CDR1 MRHNA, CDR2 SNTAGT. CDR3 in DNA: TGTGCCAGCATGGAGTGCCAAGAGACCCAGTACTTC. Its protein is CASMECQETQYF.

V and J are TRBV4-2 and TRBJ1-3; 8 bases line up with TRBD1. This CDR3 has 17 amino acids. Germline assignment: CDR1 LGHNA and CDR2 YNFKEQ. V was pared by 5 bases and J by 1 base, with 10 bases of the junction left unmatched. CDR3 sequence reads: CASSSQTGVYSGNTIYF. The CDR3 DNA reads TGTGCCAGCAGCTCTCAGACAGGGGTTTATTCTGGAAACACCATATATTTT.

This rearrangement joins TRBV9 to TRBJ2-6; TRBD1 matches at 8 bases. The germline V gene has CDR1 SGDLS and CDR2 YYNGEE. CDR3 length: 15 residues. J lost 3 bases, V lost 2 bases, and 1 base had no gene match. The CDR3 loop is CASSVRGHGANVLTF. In nucleotides, the CDR3 is TGTGCCAGCAGCGTCAGGGGGCATGGGGCCAACGTCCTGACTTTC.

The chain uses TRBV7-8 and TRBJ1-1; 7 bases fit TRBD1. V lost 1 base and J lost 4; bases outside the gene matches: 9. Germline loops: CDR1 SGHVS, CDR2 FQNEAQ. The CDR3 consists of 16 residues. The CDR3 DNA reads TGTGCCAGCAGCTTAGGTTTGTATGGGACAGCCACTGAAGCTTTCTTT. As protein: CASSLGLYGTATEAFF.

With respect to this clone: Other nucleotide sequences from this sample produce the same CDR3. The chain links TRBV2 to TRBJ1-1, with unresolved D. CDR3 length: 13 residues. Trimming shortened V by 2 bases and J by 1 base, and 5 bases separated the two germline ends. The germline V gene encodes CDR1 SNHLY and CDR2 FYNNEI. The CDR3, as DNA: TGTGCCAGCAGTGAACGGGGGAACACTGAAGCTTTCTTT. It codes for CASSERGNTEAFF. Complete variable domain (other parts from reference TRBV2 and TRBJ1-1): EPEVTQTPSHQVTQMGQEVILRCVPISNHLYFYWYRQILGQKVEFLVSFYNNEISEKSEIFDDQFSVERPDGSNFTLKIRSTKLEDSAMYFCASSERGNTEAFFGQGTRLTVV.

The chain combines TRBV11-3 with TRBJ2-3; 7 bases are shared with TRBD1. The junction had 8 bases not matched to a gene; V was cut back by 2 bases and J by 0 bases. Germline values: CDR1 SGHNT, CDR2 YENEEA. The CDR3 sequence is 17 residues long. The CDR3 region is CASSLTTRQGSTDTQYF. CDR3 sequence (DNA): TGTGCCAGCAGCTTAACAACCCGACAGGGCAGCACAGATACGCAGTATTTT.

The chain links TRBV5-6 to TRBJ2-1, with a possible D match to TRBD2 (7 bases). With 2 bases removed from V and 3 bases from J, the gap between germline ends came to 15 bases. This CDR3 contains 16 residues. Germline loops: CDR1 SGHDT, CDR2 YYEEEE. The CDR3 region has the DNA TGTGCCAGCAGCTTTTTACGGGGGGCCCTCTACAATGAGCAGTTCTTC. Its protein product is CASSFLRGALYNEQFF.

The chain uses TRBV19 and TRBJ2-3; TRBD2 is a possible D gene (6 bases). The CDR3 has 16 residues. Germline loops: CDR1 LNHDA, CDR2 SQIVND (reference sequence). CDR3 sequence (DNA): TGTGCTAGTTCTGATGTTAAGCGGAGGGGCACAGATACGCAGTATTTT. It is translated as CASSDVKRRGTDTQYF. Supplemented by reference TRBV19 and TRBJ2-3, the full variable domain reads DGGITQSPKYLFRKEGQNVTLSCEQNLNHDAMYWYRQDPGQGLRLIYYSQIVNDFQKGDIAEGYSVSREKKESFPLTVTSAQKNPTAFYLCASSDVKRRGTDTQYFGPGTRLTVL.

This sequence joins TRBV4-1 and TRBJ1-1, with a tentative D call TRBD1 (6 bases). The CDR3 runs 14 residues. Trimming pared 4 bases from V and 5 bases from J, leaving 14 bases between. Looked up from germline, CDR1 is MGHRA and CDR2 is YSYEKL. This CDR3 is CASSREAGVTEAFF. CDR3 in DNA: TGCGCCAGCAGCCGTGAAGCAGGGGTGACTGAAGCTTTCTTT.

As regards this clone: An end of the junction does not agree with germline; a read error may underlie this. The rearrangement uses TRBV5-8 and TRBJ2-3, with a tentative D call TRBD2 (6 bases). Germline-derived CDR1 and CDR2 are SGHTS and YDEGEE. The CDR3 runs to 15 residues. In DNA form, the CDR3 reads TGTGCCAGCGGCTTCAGCGGGTTGGGGACAGATACGCAGTATTTT. Translation: CASGFSGLGTDTQYF.

This clone was counted only a few times. This chain uses TRBV18 with TRBJ1-1, with no clear D. The CDR3 consists of 13 residues. The germline V gene encodes CDR1 KGHSH and CDR2 LQKENI. Between the trimmed V and J ends, which lost 0 bases and 4 bases, there was a span of 6 bases. This CDR3 is CASSPPQATEAFF. In nucleotides, the CDR3 is TGTGCCAGCTCACCACCCCAGGCCACTGAAGCTTTCTTT.

The count of this clone is one. The gene calls are TRBV25-1 and TRBJ1-1; 8 bases agree with TRBD1. The CDR3 runs to 15 residues. Germline-derived CDR1 and CDR2 are MGHDK and SYGVNS. With 4 bases clipped from V and 4 bases from J, the junction kept 8 bases outside the gene matches. CDR3 DNA: TGTGCCAGCAGTGGAGCCCCAACAGGGGGCACTGAAGCTTTCTTT. This sequence encodes CASSGAPTGGTEAFF.

The chain uses TRBV6-5 and TRBJ2-7; D might be TRBD2 (6 bases). Germline-derived CDR1 and CDR2 are MNHEY and SVGAGI. The CDR3 contains 14 residues. V was clipped by 7 bases and J by 7 bases, with 20 bases between them. The CDR3 sequence: CASTGTLPSGEQYF. CDR3 nucleotide sequence: TGTGCCAGCACCGGGACTCTCCCCTCGGGGGAGCAGTACTTC.

J is TRBJ2-7 and V is TRBV6-5; D may be TRBD1 (6 bases). The length of the CDR3 is 15 residues. V shed 6 bases and J shed 7 bases, with 22 bases lying between them. CDR1 is MNHEY, CDR2 SVGAGI, per germline. CDR3 coding DNA: TGTGCCAGCAGCGAAACGGGACATACCTCGGGAGAGCAGTACTTC. This translates into CASSETGHTSGEQYF.